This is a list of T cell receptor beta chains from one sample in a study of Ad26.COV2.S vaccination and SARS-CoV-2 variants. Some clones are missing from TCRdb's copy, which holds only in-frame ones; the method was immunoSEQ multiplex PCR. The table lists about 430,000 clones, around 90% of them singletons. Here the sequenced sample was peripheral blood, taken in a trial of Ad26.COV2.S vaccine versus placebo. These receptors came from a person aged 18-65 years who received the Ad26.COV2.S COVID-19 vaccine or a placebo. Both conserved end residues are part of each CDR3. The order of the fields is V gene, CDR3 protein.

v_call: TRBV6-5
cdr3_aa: CASSYSRGRNYEQYF

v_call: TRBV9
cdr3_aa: CASSPEVADNQETQYF

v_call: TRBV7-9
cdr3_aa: CASSAGPREQYF

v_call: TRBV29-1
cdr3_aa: CSVGGGVRETQYF

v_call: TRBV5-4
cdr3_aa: CASSPEASSSYNEQFF

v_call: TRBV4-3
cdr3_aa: CASSPAMDIYEKLFF

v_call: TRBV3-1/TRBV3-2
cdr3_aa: CASSQVGAGSSYNEQFF

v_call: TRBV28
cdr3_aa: CASSLYKAVIFEQFF

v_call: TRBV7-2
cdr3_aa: CASSRRDFGEQYF

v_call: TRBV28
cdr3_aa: CASSSGQGGQPQHF

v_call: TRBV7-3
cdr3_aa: CASSLRENSPLHF

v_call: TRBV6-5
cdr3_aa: CASTQGGGANVLTF

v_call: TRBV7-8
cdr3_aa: CASSYRQRDTQYF

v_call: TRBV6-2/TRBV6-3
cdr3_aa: CASSSSKLAASTDTQYF

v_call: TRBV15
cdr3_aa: CATSREKQGSYEQYF

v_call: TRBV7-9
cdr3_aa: CASGTQETQYF

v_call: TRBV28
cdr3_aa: CASSFPGTGSYEQYF

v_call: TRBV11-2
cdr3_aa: CASSLDPRSFGTSLQETQYF

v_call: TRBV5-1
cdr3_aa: CASSLAQGGSYGYTF

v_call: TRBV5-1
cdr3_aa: CASSLDGLGEQFF

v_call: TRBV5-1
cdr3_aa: CASSLALREGYEQYF

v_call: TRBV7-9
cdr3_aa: CASSLGNSGNTIYF

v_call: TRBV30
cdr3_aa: CARRGDRGHEQYF

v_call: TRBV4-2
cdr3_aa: CASSQAAGAERGTGELFF

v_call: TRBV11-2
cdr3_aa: CASSLRRSVDNSPLHF

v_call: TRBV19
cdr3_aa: CASSIRTGRVGELFF

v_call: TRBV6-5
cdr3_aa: CASSQTGGNGSPLHF

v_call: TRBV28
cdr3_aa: CASSFRGGAGNQPQHF

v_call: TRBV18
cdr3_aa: CASSPPTSYEQYF

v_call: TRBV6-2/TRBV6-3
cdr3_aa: CASSRNYEQYF

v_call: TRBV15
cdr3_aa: CATSTTLAGGGTDTQYF

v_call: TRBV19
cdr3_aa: CASSITGVNQPQHF

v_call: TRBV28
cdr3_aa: CATARAGGGETQYF

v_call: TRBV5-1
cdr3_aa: CASKYSGTGGGETQYF

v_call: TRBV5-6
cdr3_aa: CASSPPGTRPGELFF

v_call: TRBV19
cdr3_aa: CASGTGGYHEQFF

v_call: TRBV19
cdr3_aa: CASSNLAGVEQFF